This is a list of T cell receptor beta chains from one sample in a study of OX40 agonist ivuxolimab in advanced cancers. The repertoire was sequenced with immunoSEQ multiplex PCR; TCRdb's copy has only in-frame clones and lacks some. The repertoire consists of around 50,000 clones, with 60% to 80% occurring once and the leading ten covering roughly 7.9%. The sample consisted of CD4+ or CD8+ T cells sorted from blood, taken in a trial of the OX40 agonist ivuxolimab. These receptors originate from an adult with an advanced solid tumor such as melanoma, head and neck, liver or kidney cancer. Each CDR3 is given with its conserved first and last residue. A D gene is named only where the DNA matches it firmly. Clone size appears in some rows only: once, few, many, or a class for an expanded clone.

J: TRBJ2-7; V: TRBV11-2; D: TRBD1; size: once; DNA: TGTGCCAGCAGCTTACTCCGACAGGGGACCCACGAGCAGTACTTC; CDR3: CASSLLRQGTHEQYF
J: TRBJ2-1; V: TRBV4-1; D: TRBD1; size: -; DNA: TGCGCCAGCAGCCGGGGACAGGCCTCCAATGAGCAGTTCTTC; CDR3: CASSRGQASNEQFF
J: TRBJ2-2; V: TRBV18; D: TRBD2; size: -; DNA: TGTGCCAGCTCACAGTACCTAGCGGAGAACACCGGGGAGCTGTTTTTT; CDR3: CASSQYLAENTGELFF
J: TRBJ1-4; V: TRBV6-1; D: -; size: -; DNA: TGTGCCAGCAGCGCCGCAGGTTTGAGCGAAAAACTGTTTTTT; CDR3: CASSAAGLSEKLFF
J: TRBJ1-2; V: TRBV5-4; D: -; size: -; DNA: TGTGCCAGCACCAAGCTTAATGTAGTCGACGCAGTCTATGGCTACACCTTC; CDR3: CASTKLNVVDAVYGYTF
J: TRBJ2-7; V: TRBV19; D: -; size: medium-sized; DNA: TGTGCCACCGTACCGACAGGCTCCTACGAGCAGTACTTC; CDR3: CATVPTGSYEQYF
J: TRBJ2-5; V: TRBV5-1; D: TRBD2; size: once; DNA: TGCGCCAGCAGCTTGGGGACTAGCGGGAGAGAGACCCAGTACTTC; CDR3: CASSLGTSGRETQYF
J: TRBJ1-5; V: TRBV19; D: TRBD1; size: -; DNA: TGTGCCAGTACGGTTCAGGGGGGTAGCAATCAGCCCCAGCATTTT; CDR3: CASTVQGGSNQPQHF
J: TRBJ1-2; V: TRBV5-4; D: -; size: -; DNA: TGTGCCAGCAGCTCCAGTTCGGGGCTGGCCTATGGCTACACCTTC; CDR3: CASSSSSGLAYGYTF
J: TRBJ1-2; V: TRBV5-6; D: TRBD1; size: -; DNA: TGTGCCAGCAGCTCACAAGGACAGGGGGAGTATGGCTACACCTTC; CDR3: CASSSQGQGEYGYTF
J: TRBJ2-7; V: TRBV18; D: -; size: -; DNA: TGTGCCAGCTCACCGATAGGGGAATTCTACGAGCAGTACTTC; CDR3: CASSPIGEFYEQYF
J: TRBJ2-2; V: TRBV5-1; D: -; size: medium-sized; DNA: TGCGCCAGCAGCCGGGTTTTGGCGGGATCACCCGGGGAGCTGTTTTTT; CDR3: CASSRVLAGSPGELFF
J: TRBJ2-7; V: TRBV7-9; D: TRBD1; size: -; DNA: TGTGCCAGCAGCTTAGAGAGGGGGCAGGGCTCCTCCTACGAGCAGTACTTC; CDR3: CASSLERGQGSSYEQYF
J: TRBJ1-3; V: TRBV10-2; D: -; size: -; DNA: TGCGCCAGCAGTGACAGGTCTGGAAACACCATATATTTT; CDR3: CASSDRSGNTIYF
J: TRBJ1-1; V: TRBV19; D: -; size: once; DNA: TGTGCCAGTAGTATAGGAGCGGGGAACACTGAAGCTTTCTTT; CDR3: CASSIGAGNTEAFF
J: TRBJ1-1; V: TRBV6-5; D: -; size: -; DNA: TGTGCCAGCAGTCCCCAGGGGTCTGAAGCTTTCTTT; CDR3: CASSPQGSEAFF
J: TRBJ2-4; V: TRBV19; D: -; size: few; DNA: TGTGCCAGTAGTATCGCCCCGGACAGAGTCATTCAGTACTTC; CDR3: CASSIAPDRVIQYF
J: TRBJ2-3; V: TRBV7-7; D: -; size: -; DNA: TGTGCCAGCAGCTTAAGACCGCAGGATACGCAGTATTTT; CDR3: CASSLRPQDTQYF
J: TRBJ1-2; V: TRBV10-3; D: -; size: -; DNA: TGTGCCATCAGTGCGAATACAGGATTTGGCTACACCTTC; CDR3: CAISANTGFGYTF
J: TRBJ2-7; V: TRBV5-4; D: -; size: -; DNA: TGTGCCAGCAGCTCTCCGGGACTGGCGTCCTACGAGCAGTACTTC; CDR3: CASSSPGLASYEQYF
J: TRBJ1-5; V: TRBV19; D: -; size: once; DNA: TGTGCCACCGCCGGACAGATTAGCAATCAGCCCCAGCATTTT; CDR3: CATAGQISNQPQHF
J: TRBJ2-3; V: TRBV11-2; D: -; size: -; DNA: TGTGCCAGCAGCTTTATGACAGGACAGGATACGCAGTATTTT; CDR3: CASSFMTGQDTQYF